What follows describes a single TCR beta chain. This clonotype has more than one count but fewer than ten. Its antigen is still unknown. Base quality data are lacking; no much larger clone is found one base away. The entry originates in a study of identical twins (dated by TCRdb to the mid-2010s). Context from the whole study: To test whether fetal clonotypes persist, this study deep-sequenced TCR alpha and beta repertoires from monozygotic twins, from unrelated adults of various ages, and from cord blood. Replicate twin experiments were performed at different times using different library preparation protocols to rule out contamination.

Libraries came from 5' RACE. TCRdb records Illumina HiSeq 2000 as the sequencer. Template switching introduced a universal primer binding site; the final cDNA contained a unique molecular identifier, enabling accurate counting of TCR cDNA molecules. Specific primers in the conserved constant-segment region were used to synthesize first-strand cDNA for the TCR alpha and beta chains. To control for contamination, each cDNA library was double barcoded with a SMART-Mk sample barcode plus Illumina barcodes. TruSeq adapter sequences along with Illumina sample barcodes were introduced in two successive PCR steps. The TCR alpha and beta cDNA libraries were sequenced on the Illumina HiSeq platform using custom primers. Regarding the original processing steps: Unique molecular identifiers were extracted from raw reads with MiGEC, and CDR3 positions were determined with MiXCR. For each individual, recombination models were inferred using an EM algorithm with the repgenHMM and IGoR tools. The tcR package in R was used for shared clonotype analysis, with sharing normalized by the product of cloneset sizes. To study raw recombination without the effects of thymic and clonal selection, out-of-frame nonproductive sequences were analyzed. In TCRdb, the public reads were trimmed at Q25 with fastp and aligned with MiXCR, with productive beta chains retained. Rows merge per CDR3 protein into single entries with the most common DNA and genes. The V and J calls were not made by the authors but by TCRdb's processing. Here the sample has approximately 630,000 distinct CDR3 sequences; just over 7% occur a single time. Clones ranked in the top ten supply 1.5% to 2% of the sample.

The paper as a whole reports these results and caveats: Out-of-frame TCR alpha sharing in monozygotic twins was systematically underestimated by recombination models, whereas sharing between unrelated individuals was in agreement with the recombination models. Because the same donors could not be followed over many years, conclusions were based on cross-sectional statistical analysis. Compared with coincidental sharing between unrelated individuals, out-of-frame TCR alpha sequences shared between twins had an excess of sequences with low generation probability. Zero-insertion analyses could be partly confounded by invariant T cells such as MAIT and iNKT, although diverse VJ usage argued against such confounding for most clonotypes. The excess sharing between twins in beta out-of-frame sequences was weaker because fewer shared sequences reduced the signal-to-noise ratio. Fewer insertions were carried by abundant cord blood beta clonotypes, a similar but weaker trend appeared in young adult naive repertoires, and no such trend appeared in memory repertoires.

Every donor was a healthy Caucasian. The twin cohort comprised three pairs of female monozygotic twins, all aged about 18 to 29 years. Peripheral blood mononuclear cells were used as the source from which RNA for TCR libraries was isolated. The germline V gene (reference sequence) sets CDR1 to DFQATT and CDR2 to SNEGSKA. Here V drops 3 bases and J drops 3 bases, and the junction holds 4 bases not matched to any gene. The CDR3 goes from the cysteine to the phenylalanine over 15 residues. The only DNA kept is the CDR3, 45 bases in frame from the first base. Separately, the same data were catalogued under a study of yellow fever vaccine responses in identical twins. From the second report: According to the authors, the vaccine-induced T cell response in identical twins seemed to be partly convergent and partly specific to each individual. In the study, vaccine-responding T cell clones were precisely tracked in identical twins.

This clonotype was obtained from a woman aged 18-35 years in good health. This chain is built from TRBV20-1 and TRBJ2-1; TRBD2 matches 11 bases in the middle. Sequencing was carried out using PBMCs. CDR3 loop: CSASPGTSGYNEQFF. The sequenced DNA: TGCAGTGCTAGTCCCGGGACTAGCGGCTACAATGAGCAGTTCTTC.